These 24 T cell receptor beta chains originate from one sample sequenced in a study of CD8 T cells in Susac syndrome. Reverse transcription of about 0.5 to 1 ug RNA was carried out with random hexamers. In TCRdb, the immunoSEQ multiplex PCR reads were re-called with MiXCR into one record per CDR3 protein. The sample consists of under 200,000 distinct CDR3 sequences, roughly nine tenths of them appearing once. The sequencing sample was made of CD4+ T cells from PBMCs. The source of these receptors is a human donor in good health.

This clonotype was picked up one time. The chain recombines TRBV12-3 or TRBV12-4 with TRBJ1-4, with D possibly matching TRBD1 (6 bases). V lost 5 bases to trimming and J lost 4 bases, with 14 bases between them. This CDR3 comprises 15 residues. This CDR3 reads CASSLLGDINEKLFF. The CDR3 nucleotides read TGTGCCAGCAGTCTCCTTGGGGACATTAATGAAAAACTGTTTTTT.

The chain employs TRBV24-1 and TRBJ2-7, with 11 bases that match TRBD1. V was pared by 4 bases and J by 3 bases, with 4 bases of the junction left unmatched. Germline CDR1 is KGHDR and CDR2 is SFDVKD. The CDR3 has 15 residues. CDR3 in amino acids: CATSDRDRGVYEQYF. Here the CDR3 DNA reads TGTGCCACCAGTGACCGGGACAGGGGGGTCTACGAGCAGTACTTC.

This chain connects TRBV24-1 to TRBJ2-3; D call uncertain. Trimming stripped 7 bases from V and 0 bases from J, with 13 bases between. Germline V gene lookup returns CDR1 KGHDR and CDR2 SFDVKD. This CDR3 has 15 amino acids. CDR3 sequence: CATSETSTSTDTQYF. Written as DNA, the CDR3 is TGTGCCACCAGCGAGACGAGCACTAGCACAGATACGCAGTATTTT.

The chain couples TRBV24-1 to TRBJ2-3, with no clear D. Trimming took off 1 base at V and 4 bases at J, with 5 bases between the two ends. CDR1 and CDR2 from the germline V gene are KGHDR and SFDVKD. The CDR3 totals 13 residues. CDR3 region: CATSDFSADTQYF. CDR3 coding DNA: TGTGCCACCAGTGATTTCTCCGCAGATACGCAGTATTTT.

This clonotype appeared once. The CDR3 spells CASSPRASTYGEQFF. The CDR3 bases are TGCGCCAGCAGCCCGAGGGCCAGTACCTACGGTGAGCAGTTCTTC. The chain couples TRBV5-1 to TRBJ2-1; possibly TRBD2 for D (5 bases). Looked up from germline, CDR1 is SGHRS and CDR2 is YFSETQ. Trimming removed 4 bases from V and 9 bases from J, with 20 bases in between. This CDR3 spans 15 amino acids.

J is TRBJ1-1 and V is TRBV7-2; D is ambiguous. The length of the CDR3 is 14 residues. Germline V gene data show CDR1 as SGHTA and CDR2 as FQGNSA. Trimming took 0 bases from V and 5 from J, leaving 10 bases between them. DNA of the CDR3: TGTGCCAGCAGCTTAGCGTCCGGGCGGACTGAAGCTTTCTTT. This gives the protein CASSLASGRTEAFF. Drawing the rest from reference TRBV7-2 and TRBJ1-1, the complete variable domain is GAGVSQSPSNKVTEKGKDVELRCDPISGHTALYWYRQSLGQGLEFLIYFQGNSAPDKSGLPSDRFSAERTGGSVSTLTIQRTQQEDSAVYLCASSLASGRTEAFFGQGTRLTVV.

The V call is TRBV6-5, the J call TRBJ1-5; weak D call: TRBD1 (6 bases). CDR1 MNHEY and CDR2 SVGAGI come from the germline V gene. The CDR3 length is 15 residues. Trimming removed 4 bases from V and 6 bases from J, with 16 bases in between. The CDR3 DNA sequence: TGTGCCAGCAGTTCCGGGGCAGGGGACGGTCAGCCCCAGCATTTT. Its translation: CASSSGAGDGQPQHF.

The chain couples TRBV7-9 to TRBJ2-4, with TRBD1 as a possible D gene (5 bases). Germline V CDR1 and CDR2: SEHNR, FQNEAQ (reference sequence). There are 14 residues in the CDR3. Trimming cost V 5 bases and J 7 bases, with 15 bases left between them. The DNA for the CDR3 is TGTGCCAGCAGCCCCAACCAGGGTGCCAACATTCAGTACTTC. This encodes CASSPNQGANIQYF.

This sequence joins TRBV7-2 and TRBJ1-6; D call uncertain. CDR3 length equals 15 residues. Germline-derived CDR1 and CDR2 are SGHTA and FQGNSA. Trimming took off 3 bases at V and 7 bases at J, with 13 bases between the two ends. The CDR3 is CASSLPRTSNSPLHF. In DNA form, the CDR3 reads TGTGCCAGCAGCTTGCCCCGAACCTCAAATTCACCCCTCCACTTT.

The chain couples TRBV25-1 to TRBJ1-2; the D is unclear. V lost 4 bases, J lost 7 bases, and 16 bases lay in between. The CDR3 is 14 residues long. Germline values: CDR1 MGHDK, CDR2 SYGVNS. CDR3 sequence reads: CASSASTTIGGYTF. The CDR3 nucleotides are TGTGCCAGCAGTGCGTCAACGACGATCGGTGGCTACACCTTC.

As DNA, the CDR3 is TGTGCCAGCAGTTTTTCCGAGAACACTGAAGCTTTCTTT. Protein: CASSFSENTEAFF. The V call is TRBV7-9, the J call TRBJ1-1; D ambiguous. The germline V and J ends were trimmed by 6 bases and 1 base, with 9 bases remaining between them. The CDR3 totals 13 residues. The germline gives CDR1 SEHNR, CDR2 FQNEAQ (reference sequence).

The rearrangement uses TRBV10-1 and TRBJ2-1; either TRBD1 or TRBD2 may supply D (6 bases each). The V end lost 2 bases, the J end lost 9 bases, and 20 bases lay between the germline ends. This CDR3 contains 16 residues. Germline loops: CDR1 WNHNN, CDR2 SYGVQD (reference sequence). CDR3 protein: CASSEGGWTKASEQFF. DNA for the CDR3: TGCGCCAGCAGTGAGGGGGGCTGGACTAAGGCCAGTGAGCAGTTCTTC.

The chain carries TRBV29-1 and TRBJ2-3; possible D gene TRBD2, 6 bases. CDR1 and CDR2 from the germline V gene are SQVTM and ANQGSEA. The CDR3 has 11 amino acids. Deletions cut 4 bases from V and 11 bases from J, with 13 bases between. The DNA for the CDR3 is TGCAGCGTTGTAAGACTAGAAAGGCAGTATTTT. It is translated as CSVVRLERQYF.

The V call is TRBV5-1, the J call TRBJ2-2, with D unresolved. The CDR3 covers 17 residues. Trimming pared 0 bases from V and 4 bases from J, leaving 16 bases between. Germline V gene data show CDR1 as SGHRS and CDR2 as YFSETQ. This CDR3 reads CASSLVVGATFTGELFF. The CDR3 DNA reads as TGCGCCAGCAGCTTGGTAGTCGGCGCGACGTTCACCGGGGAGCTGTTTTTT.

CDR3 loop: CASSRLDYGYTF. The DNA for the CDR3 is TGTGCCAGCAGTCGACTAGACTATGGCTACACCTTC. The V and J genes are TRBV6-5 and TRBJ1-2, with D hard to call. The length of the CDR3 is 12 residues. Germline CDR1 is MNHEY and CDR2 is SVGAGI. Trimming took 5 bases from V and 3 from J, leaving 7 bases between them.

For the CDR3, the DNA is TGTGCCAGCAGTGGTCAGGGGTTGGCCAAAAACATTCAGTACTTC. This translates into CASSGQGLAKNIQYF. The rearrangement links TRBV6-1 to TRBJ2-4, with a tentative D call TRBD1 (6 bases). The CDR3 totals 15 residues. Germline CDR1 reads MNHNS; CDR2 reads SASEGT. The V end lost 4 bases, the J end lost 1 base, and 11 bases lay between the germline ends.

This clonotype appeared once. The genes are TRBV18 and TRBJ1-1; 7 bases align to TRBD1. CDR3 length equals 16 residues. Germline trimming cut 6 bases from V and 0 bases from J; bases unmatched to any gene: 10. Germline V gene lookup returns CDR1 KGHSH and CDR2 LQKENI. The CDR3 reads CASSLSQGTVNTEAFF. For the CDR3, the DNA is TGTGCCAGCTCCCTGAGCCAGGGGACAGTGAACACTGAAGCTTTCTTT. Filled out from reference TRBV18 and TRBJ1-1, the complete variable domain reads NAGVMQNPRHLVRRRGQEARLRCSPMKGHSHVYWYRQLPEEGLKFMVYLQKENIIDESGMPKERFSAEFPKEGPSILRIQQVVRGDSAAYFCASSLSQGTVNTEAFFGQGTRLTVV.

The chain carries TRBV6-5 and TRBJ1-1; 8 nucleotides match TRBD1. The CDR3 loop spans 14 amino acids. The trim removed 8 bases at V and 0 bases at J, leaving 5 bases unmatched. CDR1 and CDR2 (germline): MNHEY, SVGAGI. CDR3 in DNA: TGTGCCAGCGACAGGGGAGGCCTGAACACTGAAGCTTTCTTT. As protein: CASDRGGLNTEAFF.

The V gene is TRBV5-1, the J gene TRBJ2-1, with 7 nucleotides matching TRBD2. The junction had 6 bases not matched to a gene; V was cut back by 3 bases and J by 6 bases. The CDR3 totals 14 residues. CDR1 SGHRS and CDR2 YFSETQ come from the germline V gene. CDR3 sequence: CASSWGGGGNEQFF. CDR3 nucleotides: TGCGCCAGCAGCTGGGGCGGGGGAGGCAATGAGCAGTTCTTC. The full variable domain, rest sourced from reference TRBV5-1 and TRBJ2-1, is KAGVTQTPRYLIKTRGQQVTLSCSPISGHRSVSWYQQTPGQGLQFLFEYFSETQRNKGNFPGRFSGRQFSNSRSEMNVSTLELGDSALYLCASSWGGGGNEQFFGPGTRLTVL.

The V and J genes are TRBV3-1 and TRBJ1-5; D remains unclear. Germline V CDR1 and CDR2: LGHDT, YNNKEL (reference sequence). Trimming left V 2 bases short and J 5 bases short, with 7 bases between. This CDR3 is 13 amino acids long. The CDR3 region is CASSQYGDQPQHF. The CDR3 DNA sequence: TGTGCCAGCAGCCAATACGGCGATCAGCCCCAGCATTTT.

The CDR3 here is CASSPDRAARETQYF. CDR3 DNA: TGTGCCAGCTCACCCGACAGGGCAGCGAGGGAGACCCAGTACTTC. The chain combines TRBV18 with TRBJ2-5; 7 positions match TRBD1. The CDR3 contains 15 residues. V shed 3 bases, J shed 5 bases, and the junction held 9 bases outside the gene matches. The V gene's germline CDR1 is KGHSH and CDR2 LQKENI.

The CDR3 bases are TGTGCCAGCAGTTCCCGGGGTTATTTTGGATATGAGCAGTTCTTC. It is translated as CASSSRGYFGYEQFF. This chain links TRBV2 with TRBJ2-1, with D maybe TRBD2 (5 bases). V was shortened by 5 bases and J by 8 bases, with 19 bases between the two germline ends. Germline V gives CDR1 SNHLY, CDR2 FYNNEI. The CDR3 consists of 15 residues.

The chain links TRBV9 to TRBJ2-2; D may be TRBD2 (6 bases). Germline V CDR1 and CDR2: SGDLS, YYNGEE. This CDR3 comprises 15 residues. V was trimmed by 3 bases and J by 3 bases, leaving 12 bases between them. The CDR3: CASSADPGDTGELFF. CDR3 nucleotides: TGTGCCAGCAGCGCCGATCCGGGGGACACCGGGGAGCTGTTTTTT.

This clonotype was detected a few times. The rearrangement joins TRBV29-1 to TRBJ2-5, with 7 bases aligning to TRBD1. The junction had 12 bases not matched to a gene; V was cut back by 6 bases and J by 5 bases. This CDR3 has 14 amino acids. Germline assignment: CDR1 SQVTM and CDR2 ANQGSEA. CDR3 in DNA: TGCAGCGTCGCGCCTGACAGGGCCGGGGAGACCCAGTACTTC. It translates to CSVAPDRAGETQYF.